This TCR beta chain was identified during a study of T-cell reconstitution after alpha-beta-depleted transplantation in children. This CDR3 is built from 16 residues. CDR1 is SGHKS, CDR2 YYEKEE, per germline (reference sequence). Notes on the study in general: For some patients, TCRbeta diversity was high at day 60 because of recipient T cells and thymic progenitors that survived. Fresh T-cell production supplied most of the T-cell counts and diversity seen one year after transplant. Several hundred rapidly expanded clones from non-depleted graft cells reportedly supplied alpha-beta T cells about two months post-transplant.

Unique molecular identifiers were incorporated during preparation of the TCRbeta library. TCRdb itself ran the PCR reads through MiXCR, one entry per CDR3 protein. Of hundreds of thousands of distinct CDR3 sequences listed, about 15% are singletons. A word on this clonotype: Its matching antigen is unknown. The junction departs from germline at one end; a sequencing error may be responsible.

Specimen: PBMCs, mostly from graft donor cells, collected 360 days after TCRalphabeta/CD19-depleted stem cell transplant. This chain uses TRBV5-5 with TRBJ2-1; D gene unclear. The sequence was collected from a male patient between 2 and 15 years old who had a stem cell transplant for acute lymphoblastic leukemia, so the T cells may come from the graft donor. As DNA, the CDR3 is TGTGCCAGCAGCTTCGCAGGCCTACCCCTCAACAATGGGCAGTTCTTC. Translation gives CASSFAGLPLNNGQFF.